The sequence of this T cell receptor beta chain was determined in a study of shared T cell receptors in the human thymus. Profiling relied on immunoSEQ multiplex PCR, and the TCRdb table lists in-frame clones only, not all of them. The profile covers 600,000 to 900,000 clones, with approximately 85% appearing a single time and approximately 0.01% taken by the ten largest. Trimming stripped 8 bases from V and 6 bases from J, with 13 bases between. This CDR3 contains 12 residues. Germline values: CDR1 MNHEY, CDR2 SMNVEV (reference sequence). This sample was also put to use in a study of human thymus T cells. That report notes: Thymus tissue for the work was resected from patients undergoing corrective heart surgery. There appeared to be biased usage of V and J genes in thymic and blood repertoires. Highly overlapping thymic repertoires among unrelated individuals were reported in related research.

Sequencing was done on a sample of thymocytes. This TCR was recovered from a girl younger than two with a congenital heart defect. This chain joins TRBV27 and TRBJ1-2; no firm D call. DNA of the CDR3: TGTGCCAGCGCTCCGGGGAAGGATGGCTACACCTTC. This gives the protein CASAPGKDGYTF.